This T cell receptor (beta chain) came from a study of T cell repertoires in cytomegalovirus infection. In the study overall: Peptides in the study included HLA-C-restricted and HLA-B-restricted CMV epitopes.

TCRdb processed the reads anew with MiXCR; each CDR3 protein has one entry. The data hold about 770,000 distinct CDR3 sequences, with 29% observed a single time. As regards this clonotype: Its specificity is not known.

Sample: cultured CD8+ T cells from PBMCs, taken from culture after CMV antigen stimulation. The sequence was collected from a human donor in good health (CMV status not recorded). Some clones in this sample may be carry-over from other donors' samples.

In nucleotides, the CDR3 is TGCGCCAGCAGCCCTCGGGAGGGGCAAGAGACCCAGTACTTC. Translation gives CASSPREGQETQYF. The rearrangement uses TRBV4-3 and TRBJ2-5; 8 positions agree with TRBD2. This CDR3 comprises 14 residues. Germline-derived CDR1 and CDR2 are LGHNA and YSLEER. J was trimmed by 2 bases and V by 4 bases; bases with no gene match: 3.